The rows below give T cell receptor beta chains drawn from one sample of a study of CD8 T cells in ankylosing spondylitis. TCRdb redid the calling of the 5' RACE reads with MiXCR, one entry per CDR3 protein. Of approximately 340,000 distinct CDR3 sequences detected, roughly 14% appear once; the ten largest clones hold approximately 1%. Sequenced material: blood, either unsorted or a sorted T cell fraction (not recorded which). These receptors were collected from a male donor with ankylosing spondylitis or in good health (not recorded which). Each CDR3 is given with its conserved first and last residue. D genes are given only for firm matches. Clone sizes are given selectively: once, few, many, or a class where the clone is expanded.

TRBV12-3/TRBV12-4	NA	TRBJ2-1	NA	CASSASGTLYNEQFF	TGTGCCAGCAGTGCCTCCGGGACACTTTACAATGAGCAGTTCTTC
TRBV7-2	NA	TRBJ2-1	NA	CASSLTDEQFF	TGTGCCAGCAGCTTAACCGATGAGCAGTTCTTC
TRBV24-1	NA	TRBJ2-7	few	CATSDHLGTLAYEQYF	TGTGCCACCAGTGACCACCTTGGGACATTAGCCTACGAGCAGTACTTC
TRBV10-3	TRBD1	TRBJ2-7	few	CAISEGTGLYEQYF	TGTGCCATCAGTGAGGGGACAGGGCTTTACGAGCAGTACTTC
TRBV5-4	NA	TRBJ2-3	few	CASSSGLPGLAVTDTQYF	TGTGCCAGCAGCTCCGGGCTACCCGGATTAGCGGTCACAGATACGCAGTATTTT
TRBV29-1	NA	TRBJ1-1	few	CSVPVGGRNTEAFF	TGCAGCGTCCCCGTCGGAGGGAGGAACACTGAAGCTTTCTTT
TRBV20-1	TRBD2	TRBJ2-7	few	CSARERRREGREQYF	TGCAGTGCTAGAGAGAGGAGGCGGGAGGGCCGCGAGCAGTACTTC
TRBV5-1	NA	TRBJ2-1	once	CASSATFTPYNEQFF	TGCGCCAGCAGCGCGACTTTCACACCGTACAATGAGCAGTTCTTC
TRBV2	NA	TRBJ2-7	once	CASSEQGVYEQYF	TGTGCCAGCAGCGAACAGGGAGTCTACGAGCAGTACTTC
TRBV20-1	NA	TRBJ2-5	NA	CSVQGRFQYF	TGCAGTGTGCAGGGAAGATTCCAGTACTTC
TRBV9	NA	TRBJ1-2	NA	CASSVGAVHYGYTF	TGTGCCAGCAGCGTAGGGGCAGTACACTATGGCTACACCTTC
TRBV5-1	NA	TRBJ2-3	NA	CASSLDGTLDTQYF	TGCGCCAGCAGCTTGGATGGCACCTTGGATACGCAGTATTTT
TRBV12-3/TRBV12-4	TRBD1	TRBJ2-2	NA	CASSLVVHGTGGTGELFF	TGTGCCAGCAGTTTAGTGGTCCACGGGACAGGGGGAACCGGGGAGCTGTTTTTT
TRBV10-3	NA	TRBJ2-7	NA	CAISEQGGYEQYF	TGTGCCATCAGTGAGCAGGGTGGGTACGAGCAGTACTTC
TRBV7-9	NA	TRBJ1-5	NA	CASSQEYGNQPQHF	TGTGCCAGCAGTCAAGAGTATGGCAATCAGCCCCAGCATTTT
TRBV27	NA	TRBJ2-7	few	CASSLFRSRPAEQYF	TGTGCCAGCAGTTTATTCAGGTCGAGGCCAGCCGAGCAGTACTTC
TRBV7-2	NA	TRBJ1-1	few	CASSLARTAFF	TGTGCCAGCAGCTTAGCGAGGACAGCTTTCTTT
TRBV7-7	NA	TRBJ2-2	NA	CASSQPATGELFF	TGTGCCAGCAGCCAACCGGCTACCGGGGAGCTGTTTTTT
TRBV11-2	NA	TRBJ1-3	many	CASSLPPYILSNTIYF	TGTGCCAGCAGCCTTCCGCCTTACATTCTGTCCAACACCATATATTTT
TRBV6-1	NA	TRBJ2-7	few	CASRLPEPPYEQYF	TGTGCCAGCAGACTACCGGAACCCCCCTACGAGCAGTACTTC
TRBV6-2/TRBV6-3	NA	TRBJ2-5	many	CASSGQGGETQYF	TGTGCCAGCAGTGGGCAAGGGGGTGAGACCCAGTACTTC
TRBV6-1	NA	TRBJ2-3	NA	CASSQQGGSTDTQYF	TGTGCCAGCAGCCAACAGGGAGGAAGCACAGATACGCAGTATTTT
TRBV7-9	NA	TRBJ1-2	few	CASSLGAEGYTF	TGTGCCAGCAGCCTGGGGGCGGAGGGCTACACCTTC
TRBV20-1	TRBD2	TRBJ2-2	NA	CSAGELAGGSTGELFF	TGCAGTGCTGGAGAACTAGCGGGAGGGAGCACCGGGGAGCTGTTTTTT
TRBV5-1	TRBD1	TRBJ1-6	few	CASSLGGTGNDAPLHF	TGCGCCAGCAGTCTGGGGGGGACAGGGAATGACGCACCCCTCCACTTT
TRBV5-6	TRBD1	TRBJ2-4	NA	CASSTLPGQGALAKNIQYF	TGTGCCAGCAGCACCTTACCGGGACAGGGGGCTTTAGCCAAAAACATTCAGTACTTC
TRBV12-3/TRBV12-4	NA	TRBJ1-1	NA	CASTRQRGFTEAFF	TGTGCCAGCACCCGTCAACGGGGATTCACTGAAGCTTTCTTT
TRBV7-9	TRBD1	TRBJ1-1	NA	CASRYGQGELNTEAFF	TGTGCCAGCAGATACGGACAGGGGGAATTGAACACTGAAGCTTTCTTT
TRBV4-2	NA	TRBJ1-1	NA	CASSPFGGNEAFF	TGTGCCAGCAGCCCCTTCGGAGGAAATGAAGCTTTCTTT
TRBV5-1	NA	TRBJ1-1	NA	CASSLGGINTEAFF	TGCGCCAGCAGCTTGGGAGGCATCAACACTGAAGCTTTCTTT
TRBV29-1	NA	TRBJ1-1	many	CSVEEVGTEAFF	TGCAGCGTTGAGGAGGTCGGGACTGAAGCTTTCTTT
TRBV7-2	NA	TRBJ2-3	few	CASSSGLGGPTDTQYF	TGTGCCAGCAGCTCCGGACTCGGTGGTCCGACAGATACGCAGTATTTT
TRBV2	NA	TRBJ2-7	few	CASLGGESSYEQYF	TGTGCCAGCCTTGGGGGAGAAAGCTCCTACGAGCAGTACTTC